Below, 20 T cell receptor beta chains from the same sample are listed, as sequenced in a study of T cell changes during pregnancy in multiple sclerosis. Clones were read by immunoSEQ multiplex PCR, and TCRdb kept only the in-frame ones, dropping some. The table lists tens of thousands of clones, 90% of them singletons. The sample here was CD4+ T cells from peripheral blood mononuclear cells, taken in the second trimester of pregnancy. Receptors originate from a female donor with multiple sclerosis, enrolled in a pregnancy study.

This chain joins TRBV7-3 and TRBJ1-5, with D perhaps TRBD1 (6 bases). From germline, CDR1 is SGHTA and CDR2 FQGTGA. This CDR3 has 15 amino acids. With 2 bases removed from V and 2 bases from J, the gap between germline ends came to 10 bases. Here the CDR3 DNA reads TGTGCCAGCAGCTTAGTCAGGGGTCGCAATCAGCCCCAGCATTTT. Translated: CASSLVRGRNQPQHF.

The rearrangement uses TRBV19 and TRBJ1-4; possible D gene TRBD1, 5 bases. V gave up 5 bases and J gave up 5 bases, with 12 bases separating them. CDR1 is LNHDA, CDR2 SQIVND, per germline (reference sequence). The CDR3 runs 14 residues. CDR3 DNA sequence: TGTGCCAGTAGTCCCCGTGGGGGGAATGAAAAACTGTTTTTT. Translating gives CASSPRGGNEKLFF.

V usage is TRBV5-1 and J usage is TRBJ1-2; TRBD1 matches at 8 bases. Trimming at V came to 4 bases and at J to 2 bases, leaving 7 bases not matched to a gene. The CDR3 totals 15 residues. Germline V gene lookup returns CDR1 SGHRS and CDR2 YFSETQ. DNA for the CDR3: TGCGCCAGCAGCGGAAGTCAGGGGGCGAACTATGGCTACACCTTC. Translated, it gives CASSGSQGANYGYTF.

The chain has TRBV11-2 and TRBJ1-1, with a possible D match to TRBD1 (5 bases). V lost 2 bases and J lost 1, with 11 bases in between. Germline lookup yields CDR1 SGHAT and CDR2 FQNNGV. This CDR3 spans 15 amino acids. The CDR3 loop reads CASSLSGQTNTEAFF. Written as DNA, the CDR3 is TGTGCCAGCAGCTTATCAGGACAAACGAACACTGAAGCTTTCTTT.

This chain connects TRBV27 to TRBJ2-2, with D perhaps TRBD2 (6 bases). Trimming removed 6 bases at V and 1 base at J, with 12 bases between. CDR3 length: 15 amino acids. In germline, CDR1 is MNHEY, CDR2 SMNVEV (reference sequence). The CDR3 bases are TGTGCCAGCAGGAGGGAGGCTCTGAACACCGGGGAGCTGTTTTTT. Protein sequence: CASRREALNTGELFF.

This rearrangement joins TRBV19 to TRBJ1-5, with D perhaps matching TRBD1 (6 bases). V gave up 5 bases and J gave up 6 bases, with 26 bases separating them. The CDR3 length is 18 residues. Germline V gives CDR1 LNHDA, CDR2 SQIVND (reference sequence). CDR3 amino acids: CASSPTGRAWVSTQPQHF. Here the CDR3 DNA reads TGTGCCAGTAGTCCGACAGGACGGGCGTGGGTTTCAACTCAGCCCCAGCATTTT.

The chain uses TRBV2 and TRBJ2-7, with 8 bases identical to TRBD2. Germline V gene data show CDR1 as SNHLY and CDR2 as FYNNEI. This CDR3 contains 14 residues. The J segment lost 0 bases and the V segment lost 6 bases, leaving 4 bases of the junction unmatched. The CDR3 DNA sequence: TGTGCCAGCAGACAGCGGGGGACCTCCTACGAGCAGTACTTC. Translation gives CASRQRGTSYEQYF.

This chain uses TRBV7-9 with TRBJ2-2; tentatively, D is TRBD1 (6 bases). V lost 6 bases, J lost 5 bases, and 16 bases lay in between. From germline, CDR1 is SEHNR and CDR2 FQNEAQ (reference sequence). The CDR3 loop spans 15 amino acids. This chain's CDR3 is CASRANRVATGELFF. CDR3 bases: TGTGCCAGCAGGGCAAACAGGGTTGCTACCGGGGAGCTGTTTTTT.

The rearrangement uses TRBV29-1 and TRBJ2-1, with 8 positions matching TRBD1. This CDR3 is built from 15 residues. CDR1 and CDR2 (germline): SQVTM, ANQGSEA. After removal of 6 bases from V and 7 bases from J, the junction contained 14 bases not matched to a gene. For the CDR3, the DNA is TGCAGCGTGGTAAGGACAGGGTTATTCGGGAATGAGCAGTTCTTC. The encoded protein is CSVVRTGLFGNEQFF.

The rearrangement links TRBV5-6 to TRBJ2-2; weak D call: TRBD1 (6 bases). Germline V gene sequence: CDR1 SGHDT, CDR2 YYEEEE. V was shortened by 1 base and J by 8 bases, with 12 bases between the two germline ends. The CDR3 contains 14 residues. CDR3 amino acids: CASSLYDQGGELFF. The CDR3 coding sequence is TGTGCCAGCAGCTTGTATGACCAGGGGGGGGAGCTGTTTTTT.

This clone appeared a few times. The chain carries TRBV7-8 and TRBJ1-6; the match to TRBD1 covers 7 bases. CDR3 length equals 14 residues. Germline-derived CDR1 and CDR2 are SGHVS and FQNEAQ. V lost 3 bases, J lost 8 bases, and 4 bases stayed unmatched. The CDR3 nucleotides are TGTGCCAGCAGCTTCAGGGGGAAGGATTCACCCCTCCACTTT. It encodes CASSFRGKDSPLHF.

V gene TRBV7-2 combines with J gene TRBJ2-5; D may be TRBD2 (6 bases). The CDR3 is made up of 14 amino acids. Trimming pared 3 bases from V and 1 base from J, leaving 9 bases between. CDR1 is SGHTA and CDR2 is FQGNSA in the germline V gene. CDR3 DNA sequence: TGTGCCAGCAGCTTGGGAGCGGGCCAAGAGACCCAGTACTTC. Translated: CASSLGAGQETQYF.

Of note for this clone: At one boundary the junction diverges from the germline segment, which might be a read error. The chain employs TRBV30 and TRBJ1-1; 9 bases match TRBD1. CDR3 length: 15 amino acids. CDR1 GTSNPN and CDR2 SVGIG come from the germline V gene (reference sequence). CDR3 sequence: CAGRPRDREFSEAFF. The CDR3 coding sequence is TGTGCCGGGAGGCCCAGGGACAGGGAATTCTCTGAAGCTTTCTTT.

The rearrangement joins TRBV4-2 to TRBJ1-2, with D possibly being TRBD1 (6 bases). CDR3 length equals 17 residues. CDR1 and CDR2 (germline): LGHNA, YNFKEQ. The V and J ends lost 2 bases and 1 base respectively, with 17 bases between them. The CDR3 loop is CASSQRHGQQGNYGYTF. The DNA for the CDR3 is TGTGCCAGCAGCCAACGTCACGGACAGCAGGGTAACTATGGCTACACCTTC.

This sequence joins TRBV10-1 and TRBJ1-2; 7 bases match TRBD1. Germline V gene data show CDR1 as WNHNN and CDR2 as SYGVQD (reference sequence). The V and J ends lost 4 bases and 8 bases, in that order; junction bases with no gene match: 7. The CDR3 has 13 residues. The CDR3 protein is CASSGQGSTGYTF. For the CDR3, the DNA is TGCGCCAGCAGTGGACAGGGAAGTACGGGCTACACCTTC.

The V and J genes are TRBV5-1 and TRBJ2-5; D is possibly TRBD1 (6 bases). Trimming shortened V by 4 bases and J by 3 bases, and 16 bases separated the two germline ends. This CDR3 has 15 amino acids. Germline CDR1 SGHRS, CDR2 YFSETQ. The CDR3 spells CASSRSWTVEETQYF. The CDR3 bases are TGCGCCAGCAGCCGATCATGGACAGTTGAAGAGACCCAGTACTTC. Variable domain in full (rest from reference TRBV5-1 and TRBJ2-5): KAGVTQTPRYLIKTRGQQVTLSCSPISGHRSVSWYQQTPGQGLQFLFEYFSETQRNKGNFPGRFSGRQFSNSRSEMNVSTLELGDSALYLCASSRSWTVEETQYFGPGTRLLVL.

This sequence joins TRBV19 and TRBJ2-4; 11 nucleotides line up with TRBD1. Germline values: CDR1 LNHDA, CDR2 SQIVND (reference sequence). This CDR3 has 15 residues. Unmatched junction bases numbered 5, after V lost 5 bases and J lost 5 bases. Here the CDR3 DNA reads TGTGCCAGTAGTGGTAGGACAGGGGGCGAAAACATTCAGTACTTC. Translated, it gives CASSGRTGGENIQYF.

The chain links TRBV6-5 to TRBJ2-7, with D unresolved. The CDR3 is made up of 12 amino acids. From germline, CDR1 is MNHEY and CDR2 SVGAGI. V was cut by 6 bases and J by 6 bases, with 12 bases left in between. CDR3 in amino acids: CASRPGTGEQYF. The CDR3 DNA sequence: TGTGCCAGCAGACCGGGTACGGGCGAGCAGTACTTC.

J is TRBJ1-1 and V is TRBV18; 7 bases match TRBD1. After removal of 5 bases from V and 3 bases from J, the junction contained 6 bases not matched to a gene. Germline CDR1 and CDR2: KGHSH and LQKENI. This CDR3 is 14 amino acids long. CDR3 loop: CASSATGIDTEAFF. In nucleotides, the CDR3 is TGTGCCAGCTCAGCGACAGGGATTGACACTGAAGCTTTCTTT.

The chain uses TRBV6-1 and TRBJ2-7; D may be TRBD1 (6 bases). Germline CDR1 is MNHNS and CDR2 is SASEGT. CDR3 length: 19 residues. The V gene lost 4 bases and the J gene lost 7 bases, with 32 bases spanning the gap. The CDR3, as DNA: TGTGCCAGCAGTGCGCAGAAAGCCGGGACACCGACCTTTTGGAGGGAGCAGTACTTC. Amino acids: CASSAQKAGTPTFWREQYF.